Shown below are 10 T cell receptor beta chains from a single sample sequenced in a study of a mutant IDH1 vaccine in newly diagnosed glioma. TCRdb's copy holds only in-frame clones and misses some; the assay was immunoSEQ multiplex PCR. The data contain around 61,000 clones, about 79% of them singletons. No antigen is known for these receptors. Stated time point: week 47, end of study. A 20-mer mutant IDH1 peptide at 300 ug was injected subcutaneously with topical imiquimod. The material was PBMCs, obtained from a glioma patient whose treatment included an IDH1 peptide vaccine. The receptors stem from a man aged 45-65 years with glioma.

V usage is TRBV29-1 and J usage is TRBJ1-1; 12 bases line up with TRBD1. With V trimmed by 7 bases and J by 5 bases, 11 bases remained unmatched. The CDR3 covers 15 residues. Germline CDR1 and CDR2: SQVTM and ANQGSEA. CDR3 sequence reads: CSARTGTGGKTEAFF. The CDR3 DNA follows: TGCAGCGCCCGTACCGGGACAGGGGGCAAGACTGAAGCTTTCTTT.

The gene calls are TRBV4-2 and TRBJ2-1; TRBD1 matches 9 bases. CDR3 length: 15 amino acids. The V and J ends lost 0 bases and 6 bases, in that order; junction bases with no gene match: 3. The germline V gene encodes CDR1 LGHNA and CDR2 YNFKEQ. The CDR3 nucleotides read TGTGCCAGCAGCCAAGACGGGACAGGGATCAATGAGCAGTTCTTC. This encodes CASSQDGTGINEQFF.

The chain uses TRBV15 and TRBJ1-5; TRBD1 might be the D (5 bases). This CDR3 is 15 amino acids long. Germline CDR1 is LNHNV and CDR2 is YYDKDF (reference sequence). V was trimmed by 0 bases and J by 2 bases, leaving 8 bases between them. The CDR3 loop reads CATSRDQGGNQPQHF. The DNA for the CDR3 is TGTGCCACCAGCAGAGATCAAGGGGGCAATCAGCCCCAGCATTTT.

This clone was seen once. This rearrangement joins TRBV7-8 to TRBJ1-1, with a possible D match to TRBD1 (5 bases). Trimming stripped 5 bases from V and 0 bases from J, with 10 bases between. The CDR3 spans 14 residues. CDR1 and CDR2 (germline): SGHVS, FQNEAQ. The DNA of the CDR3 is TGTGCCAGCAGCCCTTCGGGGCTGAACACTGAAGCTTTCTTT. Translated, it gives CASSPSGLNTEAFF.

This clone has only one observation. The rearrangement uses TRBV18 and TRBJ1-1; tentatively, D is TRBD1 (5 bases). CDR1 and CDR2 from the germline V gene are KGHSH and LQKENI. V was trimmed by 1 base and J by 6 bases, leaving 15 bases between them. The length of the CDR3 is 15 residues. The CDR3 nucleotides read TGTGCCAGCTCACCACGGGCGGGGGGATCTGCTGAAGCTTTCTTT. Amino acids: CASSPRAGGSAEAFF.

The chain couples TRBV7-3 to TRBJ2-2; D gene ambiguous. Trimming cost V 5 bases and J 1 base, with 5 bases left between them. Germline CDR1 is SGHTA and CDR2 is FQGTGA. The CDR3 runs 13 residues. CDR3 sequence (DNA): TGTGCCAGCAGCCCAGGGAACACCGGGGAGCTGTTTTTT. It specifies CASSPGNTGELFF.

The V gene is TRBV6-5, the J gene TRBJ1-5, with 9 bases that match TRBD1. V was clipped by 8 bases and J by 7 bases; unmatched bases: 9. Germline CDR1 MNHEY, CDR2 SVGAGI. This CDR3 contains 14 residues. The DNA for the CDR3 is TGTGCCAGCGGGAACGGACAGGGGAGGCAGCCCCAGCATTTT. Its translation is CASGNGQGRQPQHF.

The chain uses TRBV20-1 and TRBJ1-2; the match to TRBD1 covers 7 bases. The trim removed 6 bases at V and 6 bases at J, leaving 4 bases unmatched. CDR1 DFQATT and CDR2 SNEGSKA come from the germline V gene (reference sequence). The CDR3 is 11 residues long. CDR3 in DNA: TGCAGTGCCTACGACAGGGATGGCTACACCTTC. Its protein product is CSAYDRDGYTF.

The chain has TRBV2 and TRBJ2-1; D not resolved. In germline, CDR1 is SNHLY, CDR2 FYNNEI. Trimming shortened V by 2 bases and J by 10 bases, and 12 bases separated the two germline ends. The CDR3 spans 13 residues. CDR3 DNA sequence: TGTGCCAGCAGTGAATCGAAGCGAGGCGAGCAGTTCTTC. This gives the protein CASSESKRGEQFF.

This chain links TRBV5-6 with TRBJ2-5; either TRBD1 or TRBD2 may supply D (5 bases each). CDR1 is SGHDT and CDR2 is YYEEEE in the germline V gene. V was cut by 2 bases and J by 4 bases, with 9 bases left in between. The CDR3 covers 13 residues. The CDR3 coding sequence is TGTGCCAGCAGCTTAGGGGAGAGAGAGACCCAGTACTTC. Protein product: CASSLGERETQYF.